Below are 19 T cell receptor beta chains sequenced from a single sample in a study of a mutant IDH1 vaccine in newly diagnosed glioma. Some clones are missing from TCRdb's copy, which holds only in-frame ones; the method was immunoSEQ multiplex PCR. The sample lists approximately 80,000 clones; roughly nine tenths were seen once. This sample's time point: week 5, during vaccination. Doses comprised 300 ug of mutant IDH1 20-mer peptide each, plus topical imiquimod. These receptors are not linked to any known antigen. This sample comprised PBMCs, obtained from a glioma patient whose treatment included an IDH1 peptide vaccine. The receptor set was obtained from a woman aged 50 to 65 with glioma.

V gene TRBV9 combines with J gene TRBJ1-2, with D tentatively TRBD1 (6 bases). CDR3 length: 15 amino acids. V was trimmed by 0 bases and J by 4 bases, leaving 13 bases between them. Germline loops: CDR1 SGDLS, CDR2 YYNGEE. In DNA form, the CDR3 reads TGTGCCAGCAGCGTAGTGGGTACAGGGTTCTATGGCTACACCTTC. This codes for CASSVVGTGFYGYTF.

CDR3 coding DNA: TGTGCCAGCAGCGTAGAAGGGTCGGGAGATACGCAGTATTTT. Amino acid sequence: CASSVEGSGDTQYF. This chain connects TRBV9 to TRBJ2-3; no clear D gene. Trimming pared 0 bases from V and 5 bases from J, leaving 10 bases between. CDR3 size: 14 residues. Germline lookup yields CDR1 SGDLS and CDR2 YYNGEE.

The chain uses TRBV30 and TRBJ1-4; D might be TRBD1 (6 bases). V was cut by 0 bases and J by 3 bases, with 14 bases left in between. The CDR3 has 16 amino acids. Looked up from germline, CDR1 is GTSNPN and CDR2 is SVGIG (reference sequence). CDR3 coding DNA: TGTGCCTGGAGTGTACGGGGGCGAGGAGCTAATGAAAAACTGTTTTTT. Translation: CAWSVRGRGANEKLFF.

The gene calls are TRBV7-2 and TRBJ2-7; perhaps TRBD2 as D (6 bases). Germline-derived CDR1 and CDR2 are SGHTA and FQGNSA. The CDR3 has 14 residues. V was clipped by 5 bases and J by 4 bases, with 15 bases between them. In DNA form, the CDR3 reads TGTGCCAGCAGCCTCCTCGGGGGAAGGTACGAGCAGTACTTC. Translation gives CASSLLGGRYEQYF.

This chain connects TRBV9 to TRBJ2-6, with D possibly being TRBD1 or TRBD2 (5 bases each). The length of the CDR3 is 17 residues. The germline CDR1 and CDR2 sequences are SGDLS and YYNGEE. The V gene lost 4 bases and the J gene lost 3 bases, with 17 bases spanning the gap. CDR3 amino acids: CASSPRGLAHGANVLTF. The CDR3 coding sequence is TGTGCCAGCAGCCCCCGGGGCCTAGCTCATGGGGCCAACGTCCTGACTTTC.

The rearrangement joins TRBV7-2 to TRBJ2-2; D possibly corresponds to TRBD2 (6 bases). Trimming pared 3 bases from V and 10 bases from J, leaving 15 bases between. This CDR3 has 14 amino acids. Germline-derived CDR1 and CDR2 are SGHTA and FQGNSA. CDR3 DNA sequence: TGTGCCAGCAGCTTCCCCGGCGGGGCCGTGGAGCTGTTTTTT. Translated, it gives CASSFPGGAVELFF.

The chain uses TRBV2 and TRBJ2-5, with TRBD2 identical over 12 bases. The assigned J gene may be wrong: the sequence end matches TRBJ2-7 better. The CDR3 spans 15 residues. Germline assignment: CDR1 SNHLY and CDR2 FYNNEI. The CDR3, as DNA: TGTGCCAGCAGTGAACTAGCGGGAGGGCCCTACGAGCAGTACTTC. Protein product: CASSELAGGPYEQYF.

Worth noting for this clone: A junction boundary mismatches the germline segment, possibly from a read error. The chain is built from TRBV7-7 and TRBJ2-5; TRBD2 aligns across 12 bases. This CDR3 spans 14 amino acids. Germline lookup yields CDR1 SSHAT and CDR2 FNYEAQ (reference sequence). CDR3 nucleotides: TGTGCTAGCAGCTTAGGACTAGCGGGGACTGACCAGTACTTC. Translating gives CASSLGLAGTDQYF.

This chain links TRBV23-1 with TRBJ1-4, with TRBD1 as a possible D gene (6 bases). TRBV23-1 is known as an ORF, though its function is uncertain. V lost 0 bases, J lost 3 bases, and 11 bases lay in between. The CDR3 contains 16 residues. The CDR3 here is CASSQSKGGANEKLFF. The DNA of the CDR3 is TGCGCCAGCAGTCAATCTAAGGGGGGGGCTAATGAAAAACTGTTTTTT.

V gene TRBV28 combines with J gene TRBJ2-1, with 7 bases lining up with TRBD1. The V segment lost 3 bases and the J segment 10 bases; nucleotides outside the gene matches: 6. The CDR3 has 13 residues. Germline lookup yields CDR1 MDHEN and CDR2 SYDVKM. As DNA, the CDR3 is TGTGCCAGCAGTTTGACAGGGAAAAAGGAGCAGTTCTTC. Encoded protein: CASSLTGKKEQFF.

This clone was recorded only once. J is TRBJ1-1 and V is TRBV10-3, with a tentative D call TRBD1 (5 bases). Trimming cost V 2 bases and J 0 bases, with 10 bases left between them. The germline gives CDR1 ENHRY, CDR2 SYGVKD. The CDR3 loop spans 15 amino acids. Here the CDR3 DNA reads TGTGCCATCAGTGAGGCGAACAGGATGAACACTGAAGCTTTCTTT. Its protein is CAISEANRMNTEAFF.

In nucleotides, the CDR3 is TGCGCCAGCAGCGGCGGCGGGAGCCAAGAGACCCAGTACTTC. Protein product: CASSGGGSQETQYF. V gene TRBV10-1 combines with J gene TRBJ2-5, with 7 nucleotides matching TRBD2. This CDR3 is built from 14 residues. The J segment lost 1 base and the V segment lost 6 bases, leaving 5 bases of the junction unmatched. Germline loops: CDR1 WNHNN, CDR2 SYGVQD (reference sequence).

This clone has more than one count but fewer than ten. V is TRBV7-8 and J is TRBJ1-5, with 8 bases lining up with TRBD1. The CDR3 spans 17 residues. Germline V lookup: CDR1 SGHVS, CDR2 FQNEAQ. Losses at the gene ends were 2 bases for V and 4 bases for J; bases not matched to a gene: 10. CDR3 amino acids: CASSLTSGQGGNQPQHF. In DNA form, the CDR3 reads TGTGCCAGCAGCTTAACCTCCGGACAGGGAGGAAATCAGCCCCAGCATTTT.

The gene calls are TRBV11-2 and TRBJ1-1, with D possibly being TRBD1 (5 bases). This CDR3 region has 13 residues. V lost 4 bases to trimming and J lost 10 bases, with 16 bases between them. Germline-derived CDR1 and CDR2 are SGHAT and FQNNGV. CDR3: CASSSPRTYVAFF. DNA of the CDR3: TGTGCCAGCAGCTCACCCCGGACATATGTAGCTTTCTTT. The complete variable domain, with remaining parts taken from reference TRBV11-2 and TRBJ1-1, reads EAGVAQSPRYKIIEKRQSVAFWCNPISGHATLYWYQQILGQGPKLLIQFQNNGVVDDSQLPKDRFSAERLKGVDSTLKIQPAKLEDSAVYLCASSSPRTYVAFFGQGTRLTVV.

This sequence joins TRBV9 and TRBJ2-1; 7 bases fit TRBD2. Germline-derived CDR1 and CDR2 are SGDLS and YYNGEE. The CDR3 has 14 residues. The J segment lost 7 bases and the V segment lost 4 bases, leaving 8 bases of the junction unmatched. The chain's CDR3 is CASSSGTNINEQFF. The CDR3 DNA reads TGTGCCAGCAGCTCCGGGACTAATATTAATGAGCAGTTCTTC.

The V gene is TRBV4-1, the J gene TRBJ2-7; D perhaps matches TRBD1 (5 bases). Trimming left V 1 base short and J 1 base short, with 14 bases between. CDR1 and CDR2 from the germline V gene are MGHRA and YSYEKL. CDR3 length equals 16 residues. The chain's CDR3 is CASSQVQGLGSYEQYF. Written as DNA, the CDR3 is TGCGCCAGCAGCCAAGTGCAGGGTTTAGGATCCTACGAGCAGTACTTC.

The chain combines TRBV7-9 with TRBJ2-1; no reliable D call. Germline V gene lookup returns CDR1 SEHNR and CDR2 FQNEAQ (reference sequence). V shed 7 bases and J shed 9 bases, with 10 bases lying between them. The CDR3 runs to 11 residues. Written as DNA, the CDR3 is TGTGCCAGCAACCGTGACGGTGAGCAGTTCTTC. As protein: CASNRDGEQFF. Filled out from reference TRBV7-9 and TRBJ2-1, the complete variable domain reads DTGVSQNPRHKITKRGQNVTFRCDPISEHNRLYWYRQTLGQGPEFLTYFQNEAQLEKSRLLSDRFSAERPKGSFSTLEIQRTEQGDSAMYLCASNRDGEQFFGPGTRLTVL.

The gene calls are TRBV4-2 and TRBJ2-5; no firm D call. CDR1 and CDR2 from the germline V gene are LGHNA and YNFKEQ. The V end lost 0 bases, the J end lost 1 base, and 6 bases lay between the germline ends. This CDR3 contains 14 residues. CDR3 in DNA: TGTGCCAGCAGCCAAGATGTCACCCAAGAGACCCAGTACTTC. Translated: CASSQDVTQETQYF.

This clone has just a few counts. V and J are TRBV7-3 and TRBJ2-5; 11 bases are a match to TRBD1. The germline CDR1 and CDR2 sequences are SGHTA and FQGTGA. V lost 0 bases, J lost 6 bases, and 9 bases stayed unmatched. There are 17 residues in the CDR3. The CDR3 sequence: CASSLTRRDRGVKTQYF. For the CDR3, the DNA is TGTGCCAGCAGCTTAACGCGGCGGGACAGGGGGGTAAAGACCCAGTACTTC. Based on the CDR3 plus reference TRBV7-3 and TRBJ2-5, the full variable domain is GAGVSQTPSNKVTEKGKYVELRCDPISGHTALYWYRQSLGQGPEFLIYFQGTGAADDSGLPNDRFFAVRPEGSVSTLKIQRTERGDSAVYLCASSLTRRDRGVKTQYFGPGTRLLVL.